This T cell receptor beta chain is from a study of shared clonotypes between healthy human individuals. Measured with immunoSEQ multiplex PCR; TCRdb has only the in-frame clones, and not every one. The sample lists millions of clones; roughly 96% were seen once. Germline assignment: CDR1 LNHDA and CDR2 SQIVND (reference sequence). CDR3 length: 14 amino acids. V was pared by 0 bases and J by 2 bases, with 7 bases between. Findings of the study overall: Among a few donors, around 5% of naive CD4 clonotypes were found in common.

Points on this clone: What it binds is not known.

The clonotype was recovered from a man between 18 and 29 years old in good health. The chain is built from TRBV19 and TRBJ2-5, with no clear D. Sequenced: naive CD4+ T cells sorted from blood. Subset here: CD45RA+ positively selected. The CDR3 spells CASSIDTVQETQYF. The CDR3 coding sequence is TGTGCCAGTAGTATAGATACGGTACAAGAGACCCAGTACTTC.